Listed here are 15 T cell receptor beta chains from one sample, sequenced in a study of tumor and adjacent non-tumor tissue in lung cancer (dated by TCRdb to 2016 to 2019). Bulk unsorted tissue served as the source for RNA extraction, and RNA quality was assessed using a NanoDrop ND-1000 and an Agilent 2100. Library preparation employed multiplex PCR. Data came from an Illumina HiSeq 2500. TCRbeta libraries were constructed through three rounds of nested PCR with primers (Table S4) according to protocols modified from ARM-PCR. Using fastp trimming at Q25 and MiXCR clonotype assembly, TCRdb reanalyzed the public sequencing data and kept in-frame beta chains. Duplicate CDR3 protein sequences are folded into a single record with the most common DNA and genes. The sample profile shows 84,000 or so distinct CDR3 sequences; around three fifths of them were found once. Around 16% of the sample is held by the ten biggest clonotypes.

Sequences were obtained from lung tumor tissue. The receptor set was obtained from an older man with non-small cell lung cancer.

The sample holds one count of this clonotype. This chain joins TRBV9 and TRBJ2-1, with TRBD2 identical over 14 bases. This CDR3 spans 17 amino acids. CDR1 and CDR2 from the germline V gene are SGDLS and YYNGEE. Trimming at V came to 3 bases and at J to 3 bases, leaving 5 bases not matched to a gene. The DNA of the CDR3 is TGTGCCAGCAGCGGAGGACTAGCGGGAGGAATCTACAATGAGCAGTTCTTC. Translation: CASSGGLAGGIYNEQFF. Using reference TRBV9 and TRBJ2-1 for the parts outside the CDR3, the full variable domain is DSGVTQTPKHLITATGQRVTLRCSPRSGDLSVYWYQQSLDQGLQFLIQYYNGEERAKGNILERFSAQQFPDLHSELNLSSLELGDSALYFCASSGGLAGGIYNEQFFGPGTRLTVL.

This clonotype came up a few times. One base away lies a much larger clone, so this may be a sequencing read error. The genes are TRBV28 and TRBJ2-2; TRBD2 matches at 8 bases. CDR1 and CDR2 (germline): MDHEN, SYDVKM. The V and J ends lost 3 bases and 5 bases, in that order; junction bases with no gene match: 8. The CDR3 consists of 16 residues. CDR3 amino acids: CASSLVRASGTGELFF. CDR3 nucleotide sequence: TGTGCCAGCAGTTTGGTACGGGCTAGCGGGACCGGGGAGCTGTTTTTT.

This clonotype is a singleton in its sample. Mismatch with germline at one junction end may stem from a read error. The chain joins TRBV6-1 to TRBJ2-7; D is possibly TRBD2 (6 bases). Germline V gene data show CDR1 as MNHNS and CDR2 as SASEGT. The CDR3 runs to 13 residues. In nucleotides, the CDR3 is TGTGCCTGCACCCCCAAGCAGGACTACGAGCACTACTTC. This translates into CACTPKQDYEHYF.

Of note for this clonotype: A read error may produce the germline difference seen at one junction end. The rearrangement uses TRBV5-4 and TRBJ2-7; TRBD1 matches at 9 bases. This CDR3 has 15 residues. Germline CDR1 is SGHNT and CDR2 is YYREEE (reference sequence). CDR3 sequence: CTSSPDLDRGHKQYF. The CDR3 nucleotides are TGTACCAGCAGCCCGGACCTGGACAGGGGCCACAAGCAGTACTTC.

For this clonotype: A clone one base away is much larger, so this may be a read error. The CDR3 here is CPSSDWTAHSYEQYF. CDR3 DNA: TGCCCCAGCAGTGACTGGACAGCCCACTCCTACGAGCAGTACTTC. This sequence joins TRBV10-2 and TRBJ2-7; possible D gene TRBD1, 6 bases. The CDR3 length is 15 residues. The germline CDR1 and CDR2 sequences are WSHSY and SAAADI.

The chain links TRBV5-1 to TRBJ2-3; 7 bases match TRBD1. Per the germline V gene, CDR1 is SGHRS and CDR2 is YFSETQ. J lost 0 bases, V lost 5 bases, and 21 bases had no gene match. The CDR3 loop spans 20 amino acids. CDR3 sequence: CASSLAPQHTGTASTDTQYF. The CDR3 coding sequence is TGCGCCAGCAGTTTAGCCCCACAGCACACCGGGACAGCTAGCACAGATACGCAGTATTTT.

This clonotype was picked up one time. This may come from a read error, since a much larger clone is one base off. CDR3 bases: TGTGCCATCAGTGAGGAGGAATCAGGAGAAAAACTGTTTTTT. Translation gives CAISEEESGEKLFF. J is TRBJ1-4 and V is TRBV10-3; D gene ambiguous. Germline CDR1 is ENHRY and CDR2 is SYGVKD. The CDR3 has 14 residues. With 2 bases removed from V and 8 bases from J, the gap between germline ends came to 12 bases.

As regards this clonotype: One junction end disagrees with the germline gene, perhaps due to a read error. This chain uses TRBV11-3 with TRBJ2-5; D gene ambiguous. The CDR3 has 13 amino acids. Germline CDR1 is SGHNT and CDR2 is YENEEA. For the CDR3, the DNA is TGTGTCAGCAGCTTAGATTGGCAAGAGACCCAGTACTTC. It specifies CVSSLDWQETQYF.

This clonotype was detected only once. CDR3 amino acids: CAIRSGIPTGPTGELFF. CDR3 coding DNA: TGTGCTATCAGAAGTGGGATCCCAACAGGTCCGACCGGGGAGCTGTTTTTT. The rearrangement joins TRBV6-5 to TRBJ2-2, with D possibly being TRBD1 (5 bases). Germline V gene data show CDR1 as MNHEY and CDR2 as SVGAGI. The CDR3 consists of 17 residues.

This clonotype was seen a handful of times. Since a much larger clone is just one base distant, this may be a read error. This chain links TRBV28 with TRBJ1-4; no firm D call. Germline V lookup: CDR1 MDHEN, CDR2 SYDVKM. The V and J ends lost 8 bases and 3 bases respectively, with 10 bases between them. This CDR3 is built from 13 residues. CDR3 sequence: CASSEESNEKLFF. The CDR3 region has the DNA TGTGCCAGCTCCGAGGAGTCTAATGAAAAACTGTTTTTT.

The sample holds a few counts of this clonotype. V is TRBV28 and J is TRBJ2-1; 7 bases agree with TRBD2. The CDR3 length is 14 residues. Trimming removed 5 bases from V and 9 bases from J; junction bases left unmatched: 10. The germline gives CDR1 MDHEN, CDR2 SYDVKM. The CDR3 DNA is TGTGCCAGCAGTACCTCCGGGAGGATCGGTGAGCAGTTCTTC. Translating it yields CASSTSGRIGEQFF.

This clonotype has only a few counts. A much larger clone lies one base from this, so it may be a read error. The chain joins TRBV4-2 to TRBJ2-1; D not certain. The germline CDR1 and CDR2 sequences are LGHNA and YNFKEQ. The V gene lost 0 bases and the J gene lost 9 bases, with 9 bases spanning the gap. This CDR3 is built from 13 residues. CDR3 protein: CASSQDGVSEQFF. The CDR3 DNA sequence: TGTGCCAGCAGCCAAGATGGGGTGAGTGAGCAGTTCTTC.

In regard to this clonotype: This may be a read error, as it is one base from a much larger clone. This CDR3 reads CASILSGSTSGELFF. In nucleotides, the CDR3 is TGTGCCAGCATCTTATCCGGGAGCACAAGCGGGGAGCTGTTTTTT. J is TRBJ2-2 and V is TRBV5-5, with D maybe TRBD2 (6 bases). The germline V gene has CDR1 SGHKS and CDR2 YYEKEE (reference sequence). This CDR3 spans 15 amino acids. Trimming removed 6 bases at V and 7 bases at J, with 19 bases between.

The chain recombines TRBV28 with TRBJ2-1, with D possibly TRBD1 on 5 matching bases. The CDR3 loop spans 13 amino acids. Germline-derived CDR1 and CDR2 are MDHEN and SYDVKM. V gave up 4 bases and J gave up 3 bases, with 7 bases separating them. This CDR3 reads CASSSGNYNEQFF. CDR3 bases: TGTGCCAGCAGTTCAGGGAACTACAATGAGCAGTTCTTC.

This clonotype was observed many times. This chain links TRBV29-1 with TRBJ2-7; TRBD1 agrees at 8 bases. This CDR3 region has 11 residues. CDR1 is SQVTM, CDR2 ANQGSEA, per germline. The CDR3 sequence is CSGRGLGEQYF. The CDR3 nucleotides are TGCAGTGGCAGGGGGCTTGGCGAGCAGTACTTC.